These T cell receptor beta chains were read from a single sample in a study of blood T cell repertoires in COVID-19. Using immunoSEQ multiplex PCR, the repertoire was profiled, and TCRdb retains in-frame clones only, with some absent. Of tens of thousands of clones listed, roughly 90% were seen once; the top ten hold around 13%. Sequenced: peripheral blood. The receptors stem from an elderly man with acute or convalescent COVID-19. CDR3s include the opening cysteine and the closing phenylalanine or tryptophan. Each record gives: D gene, V gene, clone size, J gene, CDR3 DNA, CDR3 protein. A D gene is named only where the DNA matches it firmly. Clone size, where shown, is once, few, many, or a class for clones that have expanded.

d_call: NA
v_call: TRBV7-8
clone_size: NA
j_call: TRBJ2-5
cdr3_nt: TGTGCCAGCAGCTTAGGTACTGGGGCCCAGACCCAGTACTTC
cdr3_aa: CASSLGTGAQTQYF

d_call: NA
v_call: TRBV27
clone_size: NA
j_call: TRBJ1-2
cdr3_nt: TGTGCCAGCAGTTTGCAGGGGACCTATGGCTACACCTTC
cdr3_aa: CASSLQGTYGYTF

d_call: TRBD1
v_call: TRBV30
clone_size: NA
j_call: TRBJ1-1
cdr3_nt: TGTGCCTGGAGTGTTTTGGGGACAGGGAGTGTGAACACTGAAGCTTTCTTT
cdr3_aa: CAWSVLGTGSVNTEAFF

d_call: NA
v_call: TRBV19
clone_size: NA
j_call: TRBJ1-1
cdr3_nt: TGTGCCAGTAGTATTTCCTGGAGCACTGAAGCTTTCTTT
cdr3_aa: CASSISWSTEAFF

d_call: TRBD2
v_call: TRBV28
clone_size: NA
j_call: TRBJ2-7
cdr3_nt: TGTGCCAGCAGCCCGACTGGGCGGGGGGCCTACGAGCAGTACTTC
cdr3_aa: CASSPTGRGAYEQYF

d_call: TRBD1
v_call: TRBV7-2
clone_size: NA
j_call: TRBJ2-1
cdr3_nt: TGTGCCAGCAGCTTAGTAGGACAGGGGAGCAATGAGCAGTTCTTC
cdr3_aa: CASSLVGQGSNEQFF

d_call: TRBD1
v_call: TRBV3-1/TRBV3-2
clone_size: NA
j_call: TRBJ1-5
cdr3_nt: TGTGCCTCCTCTACAGGGGGCAGTCAGCCCCAGCATTTT
cdr3_aa: CASSTGGSQPQHF

d_call: NA
v_call: TRBV5-1
clone_size: NA
j_call: TRBJ1-5
cdr3_nt: TGCGCCAGCAGCTTGGCAGGGGATGATCAGCCCCAGCATTTT
cdr3_aa: CASSLAGDDQPQHF

d_call: NA
v_call: TRBV12-3/TRBV12-4
clone_size: NA
j_call: TRBJ1-2
cdr3_nt: TGTGCCAGCACCGCTAGGATTCGCGGTGGCTACACCTTC
cdr3_aa: CASTARIRGGYTF

d_call: NA
v_call: TRBV18
clone_size: NA
j_call: TRBJ1-5
cdr3_nt: TGTGCCAGCTCACCACCCACAGGAGCTAATCAGCCCCAGCATTTT
cdr3_aa: CASSPPTGANQPQHF

d_call: TRBD1
v_call: TRBV29-1
clone_size: NA
j_call: TRBJ2-5
cdr3_nt: TGCAGCATTGGGACAGGGAGGTTCGAGACCCAGTACTTC
cdr3_aa: CSIGTGRFETQYF

d_call: TRBD1
v_call: TRBV19
clone_size: few
j_call: TRBJ1-2
cdr3_nt: TGTGCCAGTAGTATGGGTTTAGGGACAGTGTTGAACTATGGCTACACCTTC
cdr3_aa: CASSMGLGTVLNYGYTF

d_call: NA
v_call: TRBV6-5
clone_size: NA
j_call: TRBJ2-3
cdr3_nt: TGTGCCAGCAGTCCCAGGGTTATAGATACGCAGTATTTT
cdr3_aa: CASSPRVIDTQYF

d_call: TRBD2
v_call: TRBV30
clone_size: once
j_call: TRBJ2-5
cdr3_nt: TGTGCCTGGAGTCCTAGGGCGGGAGGGGAGACCCAGTACTTC
cdr3_aa: CAWSPRAGGETQYF

d_call: TRBD1
v_call: TRBV18
clone_size: NA
j_call: TRBJ2-5
cdr3_nt: TGTGCCAGCTCAGCTGGACAGGGAGGGACCCAGTACTTC
cdr3_aa: CASSAGQGGTQYF

d_call: NA
v_call: TRBV5-4
clone_size: NA
j_call: TRBJ2-1
cdr3_nt: TGTGCCAGCAGCCCAGGCCCCTGGGATGAGCAGTTCTTC
cdr3_aa: CASSPGPWDEQFF

d_call: NA
v_call: TRBV19
clone_size: NA
j_call: TRBJ1-1
cdr3_nt: TGTGCCAGTAGGCCGCACAGGGCCGGGACTGAAGCTTTCTTT
cdr3_aa: CASRPHRAGTEAFF

d_call: TRBD1
v_call: TRBV18
clone_size: NA
j_call: TRBJ2-7
cdr3_nt: TGTGCCAGCTCACCACCTAAACAGGGGGCTTTCGAGCAGTACTTC
cdr3_aa: CASSPPKQGAFEQYF

d_call: NA
v_call: TRBV19
clone_size: NA
j_call: TRBJ2-5
cdr3_nt: TGTGCCAGTAGTATAGGGGCAGTGAACCAAGAGACCCAGTACTTC
cdr3_aa: CASSIGAVNQETQYF

d_call: TRBD2
v_call: TRBV2
clone_size: NA
j_call: TRBJ2-5
cdr3_nt: TGTGCCAGCAGTGGAAGTAAAGCCCTTAGCGGGGGGTTTCAAGAGACCCAGTACTTC
cdr3_aa: CASSGSKALSGGFQETQYF

d_call: NA
v_call: TRBV19
clone_size: NA
j_call: TRBJ2-2
cdr3_nt: TGTGCCAGTAGTCCTGGGCATTTGAACACCGGGGAGCTGTTTTTT
cdr3_aa: CASSPGHLNTGELFF

d_call: NA
v_call: TRBV7-9
clone_size: NA
j_call: TRBJ1-6
cdr3_nt: TGTGCCAGCAGCCCTGACAGGCCTGCCTATAATTCACCCCTCCACTTT
cdr3_aa: CASSPDRPAYNSPLHF

d_call: NA
v_call: TRBV19
clone_size: NA
j_call: TRBJ2-2
cdr3_nt: TGTGCCAGTACCCGACTTCACGGTAGCACCGGGGAGCTGTTTTTT
cdr3_aa: CASTRLHGSTGELFF

d_call: NA
v_call: TRBV10-1
clone_size: few
j_call: TRBJ1-2
cdr3_nt: TGCGCCAGCAGCGAATACCGGGACATCACGTCGGGTGGCTACACCTTC
cdr3_aa: CASSEYRDITSGGYTF

d_call: NA
v_call: TRBV5-1
clone_size: NA
j_call: TRBJ1-1
cdr3_nt: TGCGCCAGCAGCGAAGGGCAGGGAAACACTGAAGCTTTCTTT
cdr3_aa: CASSEGQGNTEAFF

d_call: NA
v_call: TRBV11-2
clone_size: NA
j_call: TRBJ2-5
cdr3_nt: TGTGCCAGCAGCCTAAGACAGGTCTGGCAAGAGACCCAGTACTTC
cdr3_aa: CASSLRQVWQETQYF

d_call: NA
v_call: TRBV27
clone_size: NA
j_call: TRBJ1-4
cdr3_nt: TGTGCCAGCAGTACAGGCGTCCTTGGAAAACTGTTTTTT
cdr3_aa: CASSTGVLGKLFF

d_call: TRBD1
v_call: TRBV11-2
clone_size: NA
j_call: TRBJ2-2
cdr3_nt: TGTGCCAGCAGCCAGGACAGGGGTCGGACCGGGGAGCTGTTTTTT
cdr3_aa: CASSQDRGRTGELFF

d_call: NA
v_call: TRBV28
clone_size: few
j_call: TRBJ1-4
cdr3_nt: TGTGCCAGCAGTTTGGCCGGGAACCGGGAAAAACTGTTTTTT
cdr3_aa: CASSLAGNREKLFF

d_call: NA
v_call: TRBV5-6
clone_size: NA
j_call: TRBJ1-1
cdr3_nt: TGTGCCAGCAGCTTATGGGGGCTGGAGAACACTGAAGCTTTCTTT
cdr3_aa: CASSLWGLENTEAFF

d_call: NA
v_call: TRBV9
clone_size: NA
j_call: TRBJ2-1
cdr3_nt: TGTGCCAGCAGCCTCTCCGCGGGCTCCTACAATGAGCAGTTCTTC
cdr3_aa: CASSLSAGSYNEQFF

d_call: TRBD1
v_call: TRBV11-2
clone_size: few
j_call: TRBJ1-1
cdr3_nt: TGTGCCAGCAGCTCGGGACAGGGGAACACTGAAGCTTTCTTT
cdr3_aa: CASSSGQGNTEAFF

d_call: NA
v_call: TRBV6-6
clone_size: NA
j_call: TRBJ1-5
cdr3_nt: TGTGCCAGCAGCCCAGGAGGGAGGAGCAATCAGCCCCAGCATTTT
cdr3_aa: CASSPGGRSNQPQHF

d_call: TRBD1
v_call: TRBV11-3
clone_size: few
j_call: TRBJ1-2
cdr3_nt: TGTGCCAGCAGCCCCCGGACAGGGAAGGCCTATGGCTACACCTTC
cdr3_aa: CASSPRTGKAYGYTF

d_call: TRBD1
v_call: TRBV19
clone_size: NA
j_call: TRBJ2-6
cdr3_nt: TGTGCCAGTAACCGGGACAGAGATTCGTCTGGGGCCAACGTCCTGACTTTC
cdr3_aa: CASNRDRDSSGANVLTF

d_call: NA
v_call: TRBV6-4
clone_size: NA
j_call: TRBJ2-6
cdr3_nt: TGTGCCAGCAGCCAGGACACGGCCTCTGGGGCCAACGTCCTGACTTTC
cdr3_aa: CASSQDTASGANVLTF

d_call: NA
v_call: TRBV6-5
clone_size: NA
j_call: TRBJ2-2
cdr3_nt: TGTGCCAGCAGCAGGGTCACCGGGGAGCTGTTTTTT
cdr3_aa: CASSRVTGELFF

d_call: TRBD1
v_call: TRBV18
clone_size: few
j_call: TRBJ1-3
cdr3_nt: TGTGCCAGCTCACCATATGGGACAGGGTCTGCTGGAAACACCATATATTTT
cdr3_aa: CASSPYGTGSAGNTIYF

d_call: TRBD2
v_call: TRBV7-9
clone_size: NA
j_call: TRBJ2-1
cdr3_nt: TGTGCCAGCAGCCCGACGACTAGCGGGGGGGTCAATGAGCAGTTCTTC
cdr3_aa: CASSPTTSGGVNEQFF

d_call: NA
v_call: TRBV2
clone_size: NA
j_call: TRBJ2-3
cdr3_nt: TGTGCCAGCAGCGACAGGTTCCTAAATACAGATACGCAGTATTTT
cdr3_aa: CASSDRFLNTDTQYF

d_call: TRBD2
v_call: TRBV2
clone_size: NA
j_call: TRBJ2-3
cdr3_nt: TGTGCCAGCAGTGTTAGCGGGGGGCCCACAGATACGCAGTATTTT
cdr3_aa: CASSVSGGPTDTQYF

d_call: TRBD1
v_call: TRBV5-1
clone_size: NA
j_call: TRBJ2-2
cdr3_nt: TGCGCCAGCAGCTTGTGGGACAGGGGAGCCGGGGAGCTGTTTTTT
cdr3_aa: CASSLWDRGAGELFF